This T cell receptor (beta chain) was sequenced during a study of T-cell memory formation after mild COVID-19. Trimming stripped 0 bases from V and 5 bases from J, with 8 bases between. This CDR3 comprises 14 residues. The V gene's germline CDR1 is LNHNV and CDR2 YYDKDF (reference sequence). Whole-study results and caveats: Cross-reactive memory apparently joined, as some responding clones appeared in pre-infection memory. Researchers report contracting CD4+ clones mostly in CM and EM, with CD8+ clones in EMRA. Clones that contracted from day 15 to 85 were balanced CD4/CD8, while later expanders leaned CD4+.

A few counts support this clonotype. The target antigen is unknown. Libraries for TCRalpha and TCRbeta carried sample barcodes and unique molecular identifiers via 5'RACE. TCRdb re-called the 5' RACE reads through MiXCR, storing one row per CDR3 protein. Of 30,000 to 45,000 distinct CDR3 sequences listed, around 10% are singletons. The V gene is TRBV15, the J gene TRBJ2-1; D gene ambiguous. This clonotype was sampled from a man aged 18-30 years who had mild COVID-19 (a few samples of this study predate the infection). Cell type and time point are not known. The sample was PBMCs or a T cell subset sorted from them (not recorded which). The CDR3 DNA is TGTGCCACCAGCAGAGATCTGGCGGACAATGAGCAGTTCTTC. Translating it yields CATSRDLADNEQFF. Variable domain in full (rest from reference TRBV15 and TRBJ2-1): DAMVIQNPRYQVTQFGKPVTLSCSQTLNHNVMYWYQQKSSQAPKLLFHYYDKDFNNEADTPDNFQSRRPNTSFCFLDIRSPGLGDTAMYLCATSRDLADNEQFFGPGTRLTVL.